What follows is one TCR beta chain and its context. V lost 4 bases and J 4 bases, leaving 14 bases between the germline ends. The CDR3 is 14 amino acids. Per germline, CDR1 SGDLS and CDR2 YYNGEE. TCRdb passed the 5' RACE reads through MiXCR, listing each CDR3 protein once. The data hold approximately 23,000 distinct CDR3 sequences, with less than 40% observed a single time. The sequenced sample consisted of tumor-infiltrating naive CD4+ T cells sorted from the breast tumor. The sample's subset: naive CD4+ T cells, CD4+CD45RA+CD25-. The V gene is TRBV9, the J gene TRBJ1-2, with TRBD1 as a possible D gene (5 bases). The source of this sequence is a female donor with breast cancer. The CDR3 region is CASSPLDSFYGYTF. For the CDR3, the DNA is TGTGCCAGCAGCCCCCTCGACAGCTTCTATGGCTACACCTTC.